The entry below gives a single T cell receptor beta chain sequence along with its context. The sample originates from a study of blood T cell repertoires in COVID-19. V was shortened by 1 base and J by 1 base, with 14 bases between the two germline ends. There are 16 residues in the CDR3. The germline CDR1 and CDR2 sequences are SGHRS and YFSETQ. Sequenced by immunoSEQ multiplex PCR; TCRdb stores in-frame clones only, minus some. The table records 310,000 or so clones, approximately 86% of them present only once. This chain joins TRBV5-1 and TRBJ2-5; D may be TRBD2 (6 bases). The TCR originated in a man between 70 and 80 years old with acute or convalescent COVID-19. The sequenced sample was peripheral blood. CDR3 sequence (DNA): TGCGCCAGCAGCTTGCTCGGGGGTCAGAGCCAAGAGACCCAGTACTTC. Translated, it gives CASSLLGGQSQETQYF.